This TCR beta chain emerged from a study of sequential checkpoint blockade in melanoma. Across the study: Both treatment sequences were followed by maintenance nivolumab.

This CDR3 contains 15 residues. Trimming at V came to 6 bases and at J to 2 bases, leaving 8 bases not matched to a gene. Looked up from germline, CDR1 is WNHNN and CDR2 is SYGVQD (reference sequence). Method: immunoSEQ multiplex PCR; TCRdb's copy keeps in-frame clones and lacks some. Of about 11,000 clones listed, almost 75% are singletons. The treatment denotes: randomized to nivolumab then ipilimumab (arm A) or the reverse (arm B). The TCR was taken from a human donor with melanoma. The source material was CD8+ T cells sorted from blood (inferred from file names), sampled from a patient given nivolumab and ipilimumab in sequence. V gene TRBV10-1 combines with J gene TRBJ2-7, with TRBD2 identical over 9 bases. Here the CDR3 reads CASSAQREAPYEQYF. CDR3 sequence (DNA): TGCGCCAGCAGCGCCCAGCGGGAGGCCCCCTACGAGCAGTACTTC.